This passage covers 5 T cell receptor beta chains from one sample sequenced in a study of long-term antiretroviral therapy in people with HIV. At survey level, the immunoSEQ assay was run in its v3.0 version. Libraries were prepared by immunoSEQ multiplex PCR; TCRdb keeps only in-frame clonotypes and omits some of them. The sample carries about 39,000 clones, 85% to 90% recorded once. The input for sequencing was unsorted PBMCs, taken 3.1 years after starting antiretroviral therapy. These receptors were obtained from a woman aged 50 to 60 with HIV.

The gene calls are TRBV19 and TRBJ1-6; D not certain. This CDR3 contains 15 residues. Germline V CDR1 and CDR2: LNHDA, SQIVND (reference sequence). Trimming took 3 bases from V and 4 from J, leaving 10 bases between them. Here the CDR3 DNA reads TGTGCCAGTAGTATGAGAACGGATTATAATTCACCCCTCCACTTT. Amino acids: CASSMRTDYNSPLHF.

The chain links TRBV27 to TRBJ1-5; TRBD1 aligns across 7 bases. Germline assignment: CDR1 MNHEY and CDR2 SMNVEV (reference sequence). The CDR3 covers 18 residues. J gave up 1 base and V 5 bases, and 14 bases lay outside the gene matches. The CDR3 is CASSPTFLDRRSNQPQHF. For the CDR3, the DNA is TGTGCCAGCAGTCCTACCTTCTTGGACAGGAGAAGCAATCAGCCCCAGCATTTT.

This clone appeared a few times. The chain carries TRBV9 and TRBJ1-2, with TRBD1 identical over 7 bases. The CDR3 contains 13 residues. J lost 8 bases, V lost 4 bases, and 8 bases had no gene match. CDR1 is SGDLS, CDR2 YYNGEE, per germline. DNA for the CDR3: TGTGCCAGCAGCTCGGGACAGCGGCAGGGCTACACCTTC. Translating it yields CASSSGQRQGYTF.

The V gene is TRBV4-1, the J gene TRBJ1-4; D might be TRBD1 (5 bases). This CDR3 is built from 14 residues. CDR1 MGHRA and CDR2 YSYEKL come from the germline V gene. Trimming took 2 bases from V and 8 from J, leaving 12 bases between them. The CDR3, as DNA: TGCGCCAGCAGCCAATGGTGGGGGGGGGAAAAACTGTTTTTT. Protein sequence: CASSQWWGGEKLFF.

In this sample, this clone turned up once. The chain carries TRBV27 and TRBJ2-7; D unresolved. The V gene lost 6 bases and the J gene lost 2 bases, with 11 bases spanning the gap. Germline V gene sequence: CDR1 MNHEY, CDR2 SMNVEV (reference sequence). This CDR3 contains 13 residues. The CDR3 region is CASSLRGPYEQYF. The CDR3 nucleotides read TGTGCCAGCAGCCTCAGAGGTCCCTACGAGCAGTACTTC.